The present T cell receptor (beta chain) was sequenced within a study of blood T cell repertoires in COVID-19. Trimming removed 5 bases at V and 0 bases at J, with 20 bases between. The CDR3 sequence is 17 residues long. The germline CDR1 and CDR2 sequences are SGHVS and FQNEAQ. Profiled with immunoSEQ multiplex PCR; TCRdb holds only in-frame clones, not every one. The profile shows 29,000 or so clones, 80% of them singletons. This chain uses TRBV7-8 with TRBJ2-7; D possibly corresponds to TRBD2 (6 bases). The sequencing input was peripheral blood. This receptor was obtained from a woman in her 70s with acute or convalescent COVID-19. CDR3 in amino acids: CASSQRAASGDSYEQYF. The CDR3 nucleotides read TGTGCCAGCAGCCAGCGGGCGGCCAGCGGAGACTCCTACGAGCAGTACTTC.